This record covers a single T cell receptor (beta chain). Its cognate antigen is unknown. A lack of ophthalmopathy progression within 18 months defined stable Graves' hyperthyroidism. Researchers barred patients who had uncontrolled infection, other autoimmune disease, pregnancy or lactation. The data stem from a study of T cells in Graves' hyperthyroidism and ophthalmopathy. The study, taken as a whole, reports: By a 13 V-J model, ophthalmopathy was set apart from stable hyperthyroidism. Blood held most thyroid clonotypes expanded above 0.001 frequency.

TCR beta CDR3 regions were amplified from RNA transcripts. During a first-round RT-PCR of the TCR CDR3, the HTBI primer set was used. MiXCR, applied by TCRdb to the multiplex PCR reads, yields one record per CDR3 protein. The sample lists roughly 710,000 distinct CDR3 sequences, about 35% occurring once. CDR1 and CDR2 (germline): DFQATT, SNEGSKA (reference sequence). V lost 2 bases and J lost 9, with 11 bases in between. The CDR3 runs to 11 residues. Sequencing was performed on blood. The receptor's source is a woman aged 40 to 55 with Graves' hyperthyroidism. The V and J genes are TRBV20-1 and TRBJ2-7; possibly TRBD2 for D (7 bases). In nucleotides, the CDR3 is TGCAGTGCTAGACGGGGGGCCGGGCAGTACTTC. Translated: CSARRGAGQYF.